The 30 T cell receptor beta chains presented below share a single source sample, sequenced in a study of Graves' ophthalmopathy and Graves' hyperthyroidism. Transcripts of RNA were the source for amplifying TCR beta CDR3 regions. First-round RT-PCR with HTBI primers preceded a second-round multiplex PCR. TCRdb redid the calling of the multiplex PCR reads with MiXCR, one entry per CDR3 protein. This sample has about 740,000 distinct CDR3 sequences, with 40% found just once. Sequencing input: peripheral blood. Receptors were obtained from an adult man with Graves' ophthalmopathy.

This clonotype was counted ten times or more. This chain joins TRBV7-8 and TRBJ2-5; no reliable D call. Trimming pared 4 bases from V and 5 bases from J, leaving 8 bases between. The length of the CDR3 is 12 residues. The V gene's germline CDR1 is SGHVS and CDR2 FQNEAQ. CDR3 sequence: CASSSFRETQYF. The CDR3 DNA sequence: TGTGCCAGCAGCTCCTTTCGGGAGACCCAGTACTTC.

This clonotype was picked up many times. This chain uses TRBV15 with TRBJ1-1; no reliable D call. This CDR3 is 14 amino acids long. V was trimmed by 2 bases and J by 1 base, leaving 8 bases between them. CDR1 LNHNV and CDR2 YYDKDF come from the germline V gene (reference sequence). CDR3 DNA: TGTGCCACCAGCAGAACGGACGGGAACACTGAAGCTTTCTTT. It encodes CATSRTDGNTEAFF.

This chain uses TRBV11-1 with TRBJ1-1; D ambiguous. Trimming pared 6 bases from V and 4 bases from J, leaving 9 bases between. The CDR3 has 12 residues. CDR1 and CDR2 from the germline V gene are SGHAT and FQDESV (reference sequence). The CDR3 loop reads CASRWRSTEAFF. CDR3 in DNA: TGTGCCAGCAGGTGGAGAAGCACTGAAGCTTTCTTT. Looking up the rest from reference TRBV11-1 and TRBJ1-1 gives the full variable domain: EAEVAQSPRYKITEKSQAVAFWCDPISGHATLYWYRQILGQGPELLVQFQDESVVDDSQLPKDRFSAERLKGVDSTLKIQPAELGDSAMYLCASRWRSTEAFFGQGTRLTVV.

This clonotype came up many times. V usage is TRBV15 and J usage is TRBJ1-2, with 10 bases identical to TRBD1. After removal of 0 bases from V and 7 bases from J, the junction contained 2 bases not matched to a gene. Germline CDR1 and CDR2: LNHNV and YYDKDF (reference sequence). The CDR3 consists of 14 residues. The CDR3 region is CATSRDWDRGGYTF. CDR3 sequence (DNA): TGTGCCACCAGCAGAGATTGGGACAGGGGTGGCTACACCTTC. The full variable domain, with the rest looked up from reference TRBV15 and TRBJ1-2, is DAMVIQNPRYQVTQFGKPVTLSCSQTLNHNVMYWYQQKSSQAPKLLFHYYDKDFNNEADTPDNFQSRRPNTSFCFLDIRSPGLGDTAMYLCATSRDWDRGGYTFGSGTRLTVV.

The chain uses TRBV12-5 and TRBJ1-1, with D hard to call. The V gene lost 7 bases and the J gene lost 1 base, with 13 bases spanning the gap. The CDR3 length is 14 residues. Germline V lookup: CDR1 LGHNT, CDR2 FRNRAP. The CDR3 is CASAFSGPNTEAFF. In nucleotides, the CDR3 is TGTGCTAGTGCCTTCAGCGGGCCGAACACTGAAGCTTTCTTT.

This clonotype was counted only a few times. The chain uses TRBV10-1 and TRBJ2-3; 11 bases line up with TRBD2. V trimming: 6 bases; J trimming: 4 bases; junction bases outside the gene matches: 3. Germline V gene lookup returns CDR1 WNHNN and CDR2 SYGVQD (reference sequence). The CDR3 is made up of 14 amino acids. CDR3 DNA: TGCGCCAGCAGCCAGACTAGCGGGGCAGATACGCAGTATTTT. Amino acids: CASSQTSGADTQYF.

Worth noting for this clonotype: A much larger clone lies one base from this, so it may be a read error. This chain uses TRBV7-6 with TRBJ1-6; D is uncertain. The V and J ends lost 4 bases and 5 bases respectively, with 9 bases between them. The length of the CDR3 is 14 residues. Germline loops: CDR1 SGHVS, CDR2 FNYEAQ. The CDR3 region is CASSSRLDNSPLHF. The DNA for the CDR3 is TGTGCCAGCAGCTCACGTTTGGATAATTCACCCCTCCACTTT.

This clonotype appeared many times. This chain links TRBV2 with TRBJ2-7; D is possibly TRBD2 (6 bases). V was shortened by 6 bases and J by 6 bases, with 24 bases between the two germline ends. CDR1 is SNHLY, CDR2 FYNNEI, per germline. CDR3 length: 16 amino acids. The CDR3 DNA is TGTGCCAGCAGCCCAAAGCCCCGGGAGAGGAAGGGCGAGCAGTACTTC. Translating it yields CASSPKPRERKGEQYF.

The chain is built from TRBV7-7 and TRBJ1-4; D remains ambiguous. Per the germline V gene, CDR1 is SSHAT and CDR2 is FNYEAQ (reference sequence). The CDR3 covers 16 residues. The V and J ends lost 3 bases and 7 bases respectively, with 18 bases between them. CDR3 in DNA: TGTGCCAGCAGCTTGGGCACGGGTCCGACGGGTGAAAAACTGTTTTTT. It yields the protein CASSLGTGPTGEKLFF. The variable domain in full, completed from reference TRBV7-7 and TRBJ1-4, reads GAGVSQSPRYKVTKRGQDVTLRCDPISSHATLYWYQQALGQGPEFLTYFNYEAQPDKSGLPSDRFSAERPEGSISTLTIQRTEQRDSAMYRCASSLGTGPTGEKLFFGSGTQLSVL.

In its sample, this clonotype was seen a few times. V usage is TRBV25-1 and J usage is TRBJ2-2, with a tentative D call TRBD1 (5 bases). This CDR3 region has 14 residues. Trimming removed 8 bases from V and 2 bases from J, with 12 bases in between. CDR1 is MGHDK and CDR2 is SYGVNS in the germline V gene. As DNA, the CDR3 is TGTGCCAGCCGCAGGACACTTAACACCGGGGAGCTGTTTTTT. This codes for CASRRTLNTGELFF.

To note about this clonotype: A much larger clone is a single base away; this may be a read error. The chain has TRBV9 and TRBJ1-4, with TRBD1 as a possible D gene (6 bases). The CDR3 runs to 14 residues. CDR1 is SGDLS and CDR2 is YYNGEE in the germline V gene. V was trimmed by 4 bases and J by 13 bases, leaving 20 bases between them. The CDR3 region is CASSPGTNAEILFF. For the CDR3, the DNA is TGTGCCAGCAGCCCGGGGACAAACGCGGAGATACTGTTTTTT.

The genes are TRBV24-1 and TRBJ2-5, with a tentative D call TRBD1 (7 bases). Trimming pared 3 bases from V and 5 bases from J, leaving 18 bases between. Germline-derived CDR1 and CDR2 are KGHDR and SFDVKD. This CDR3 region has 16 residues. The CDR3 here is CATSDGPEPGGETQYF. The CDR3, as DNA: TGTGCCACCAGTGATGGACCAGAACCAGGGGGGGAGACCCAGTACTTC.

The V and J genes are TRBV7-2 and TRBJ2-7, with TRBD2 matching over 7 bases. The CDR3 has 15 residues. CDR1 is SGHTA, CDR2 FQGNSA, per germline. Germline trimming cut 1 base from V and 3 bases from J; bases unmatched to any gene: 6. The CDR3 loop reads CASSLVAGEYYEQYF. For the CDR3, the DNA is TGTGCCAGCAGCTTAGTTGCGGGAGAGTACTACGAGCAGTACTTC.

This clonotype was observed at least ten times. The gene calls are TRBV20-1 and TRBJ1-2; tentative D call: TRBD1 (5 bases). The V gene's germline CDR1 is DFQATT and CDR2 SNEGSKA (reference sequence). Trimming took off 5 bases at V and 3 bases at J, with 16 bases between the two ends. The length of the CDR3 is 14 residues. The CDR3 region has the DNA TGCAGTGCTCCTCCGGGACGTAGTCACTATGGCTACACCTTC. Residues: CSAPPGRSHYGYTF.

The chain combines TRBV25-1 with TRBJ1-6; D is ambiguous. The V end lost 4 bases, the J end lost 4 bases, and 8 bases lay between the germline ends. Germline V gene sequence: CDR1 MGHDK, CDR2 SYGVNS. The CDR3 runs 14 residues. CDR3 in amino acids: CASSGAFYNSPLHF. CDR3 DNA sequence: TGTGCCAGCAGTGGTGCCTTTTATAATTCACCCCTCCACTTT.

A note on this clonotype: The conserved phenylalanine or tryptophan is not found at the CDR3 terminus, so this likely reflects a read error. The DNA is omitted, as the CDR3 cannot be located on it reliably, and the CDR3 follows TCRdb's listing. The rearrangement joins TRBV2 to TRBJ2-5; the table assigns TRBD2, which was not confirmed against the DNA. The CDR3 is 10 residues long, counting both termini. The germline gives CDR1 SNHLY, CDR2 FYNNEI. The CDR3 sequence is CASSDLAGGL.

A word on this clonotype: A clone one base away is much larger, so this may be a read error. V is TRBV7-9 and J is TRBJ1-2, with a weak D call TRBD1 (6 bases). The V gene's germline CDR1 is SEHNR and CDR2 FQNEAQ (reference sequence). Between the trimmed V and J ends, which lost 2 bases and 8 bases, there was a span of 18 bases. This CDR3 is built from 15 residues. The CDR3 protein is CASSLSGWRGRGYTF. The CDR3 nucleotides are TGTGCCAGCAGCTTATCTGGGTGGCGGGGGCGAGGCTACACCTTC.

This clonotype was counted a single time. A clone one base away is much larger, so this may be a read error. The chain recombines TRBV24-1 with TRBJ1-5, with TRBD1 matching 11 bases. Germline-derived CDR1 and CDR2 are KGHDR and SFDVKD. The CDR3 consists of 16 residues. Trimming took 4 bases from V and 8 from J; bases not matched to a gene: 9. The CDR3 protein is CATSDPGTGGFEPQHF. The CDR3 DNA reads as TGTGCCACCAGTGACCCAGGGACAGGGGGTTTTGAGCCCCAGCATTTT.

The chain couples TRBV7-9 to TRBJ1-4; D possibly corresponds to TRBD1 (5 bases). Germline CDR1 reads SEHNR; CDR2 reads FQNEAQ (reference sequence). V was clipped by 3 bases and J by 5 bases, with 10 bases between them. This CDR3 is 14 amino acids long. CDR3 residues: CASSFDRYNEKLFF. The DNA for the CDR3 is TGTGCCAGCAGCTTCGACAGATACAATGAAAAACTGTTTTTT.

This clonotype came up a few times. The chain uses TRBV12-3 or TRBV12-4 and TRBJ1-2; TRBD1 agrees at 7 bases. With V trimmed by 7 bases and J by 6 bases, 11 bases remained unmatched. The CDR3 spans 14 residues. CDR3 amino acids: CASNSNTGADGYTF. The CDR3 coding sequence is TGTGCCAGCAATTCCAACACAGGGGCCGATGGCTACACCTTC.

This clonotype was counted at least ten times. The chain is built from TRBV29-1 and TRBJ2-5, with D perhaps given as TRBD1 or TRBD2 (5 bases each). The germline gives CDR1 SQVTM, CDR2 ANQGSEA. The CDR3 has 13 amino acids. V was cut by 3 bases and J by 3 bases, with 11 bases left in between. The CDR3 nucleotides read TGCAGCGTTGATCAGGGAGCGGAAGAGACCCAGTACTTC. Translation: CSVDQGAEETQYF.

The V and J genes are TRBV5-1 and TRBJ1-1; perhaps TRBD1 as D (5 bases). The CDR3 length is 15 residues. V dropped 4 bases and J dropped 4 bases, with 17 bases sitting between them. Germline lookup yields CDR1 SGHRS and CDR2 YFSETQ. Here the CDR3 reads CASSREGRGSTEAFF. The CDR3 DNA reads TGCGCCAGCAGCCGCGAGGGGAGAGGTAGCACTGAAGCTTTCTTT. Supplemented by reference TRBV5-1 and TRBJ1-1, the full variable domain reads KAGVTQTPRYLIKTRGQQVTLSCSPISGHRSVSWYQQTPGQGLQFLFEYFSETQRNKGNFPGRFSGRQFSNSRSEMNVSTLELGDSALYLCASSREGRGSTEAFFGQGTRLTVV.

The chain links TRBV2 to TRBJ2-2; perhaps TRBD2 as D (6 bases). The CDR3 consists of 15 residues. The germline gives CDR1 SNHLY, CDR2 FYNNEI. With 6 bases removed from V and 0 bases from J, the gap between germline ends came to 11 bases. CDR3 residues: CASRSGRANTGELFF. The CDR3 DNA follows: TGTGCCAGCAGGAGCGGGCGGGCGAACACCGGGGAGCTGTTTTTT.

The chain is built from TRBV24-1 and TRBJ1-5; D is unresolved. The germline V gene encodes CDR1 KGHDR and CDR2 SFDVKD. The CDR3 is 12 residues long. Deletions cut 9 bases from V and 2 bases from J, with 7 bases between. The DNA of the CDR3 is TGTGCCACCGTATACGGCAATCAGCCCCAGCATTTT. The encoded protein is CATVYGNQPQHF.

This clonotype occurred a few times. The V and J genes are TRBV19 and TRBJ1-1; maybe TRBD1 (5 bases). V shed 6 bases and J shed 0 bases, with 20 bases lying between them. Looked up from germline, CDR1 is LNHDA and CDR2 is SQIVND (reference sequence). This CDR3 spans 17 amino acids. The CDR3 reads CASRAALLQDMNTEAFF. The CDR3 coding sequence is TGTGCCAGTAGGGCCGCCCTCTTGCAGGACATGAACACTGAAGCTTTCTTT.

The rearrangement uses TRBV24-1 and TRBJ1-5; D is undetermined. The CDR3 has 14 amino acids. CDR1 and CDR2 (germline): KGHDR, SFDVKD. V lost 4 bases to trimming and J lost 5 bases, with 11 bases between them. DNA of the CDR3: TGTGCCACCAGTGACCCCGGTTTGTATCAGCCCCAGCATTTT. As protein: CATSDPGLYQPQHF.

In regard to this clonotype: An end of the junction differs from the germline gene, which may be a read error. The rearrangement links TRBV25-1 to TRBJ2-2; the match to TRBD2 covers 14 bases. The germline gives CDR1 MGHDK, CDR2 SYGVNS. CDR3 length: 21 residues. The CDR3 loop is CATSDSTGTSGGIWNTGELFF. The DNA for the CDR3 is TGTGCCACCAGTGATTCAACTGGGACTAGCGGGGGTATATGGAACACCGGGGAGCTGTTTTTT. The full variable domain, rest sourced from reference TRBV25-1 and TRBJ2-2, is EADIYQTPRYLVIGTGKKITLECSQTMGHDKMYWYQQDPGMELHLIHYSYGVNSTEKGDLSSESTVSRIRTEHFPLTLESARPSHTSQYLCATSDSTGTSGGIWNTGELFFGEGSRLTVL.

The sample holds many counts of this clonotype. The chain joins TRBV7-9 to TRBJ2-7; D gene unclear. The CDR3 has 13 residues. Germline V gene sequence: CDR1 SEHNR, CDR2 FQNEAQ (reference sequence). V was clipped by 6 bases and J by 6 bases, with 15 bases between them. The CDR3 bases are TGTGCCAGCAGTGGTCCACCGGCGGTCGAGCAGTACTTC. This translates into CASSGPPAVEQYF. The variable domain in full, with the rest retrieved from reference TRBV7-9 and TRBJ2-7, is DTGVSQNPRHKITKRGQNVTFRCDPISEHNRLYWYRQTLGQGPEFLTYFQNEAQLEKSRLLSDRFSAERPKGSFSTLEIQRTEQGDSAMYLCASSGPPAVEQYFGPGTRLTVT.

V is TRBV12-3 or TRBV12-4 and J is TRBJ2-5, with 7 bases lining up with TRBD1. The CDR3 loop spans 14 amino acids. J gave up 3 bases and V 8 bases, and 9 bases lay outside the gene matches. This CDR3 reads CASSPTTGKETQYF. DNA of the CDR3: TGTGCCAGCTCCCCCACGACAGGGAAAGAGACCCAGTACTTC.

The chain has TRBV5-1 and TRBJ1-1; unclear D gene. Deletions cut 7 bases from V and 5 bases from J, with 15 bases between. CDR1 SGHRS and CDR2 YFSETQ come from the germline V gene. This CDR3 is built from 13 residues. CDR3: CASSAGVRTEAFF. CDR3 in DNA: TGCGCCAGCTCCGCCGGGGTTAGGACTGAAGCTTTCTTT.